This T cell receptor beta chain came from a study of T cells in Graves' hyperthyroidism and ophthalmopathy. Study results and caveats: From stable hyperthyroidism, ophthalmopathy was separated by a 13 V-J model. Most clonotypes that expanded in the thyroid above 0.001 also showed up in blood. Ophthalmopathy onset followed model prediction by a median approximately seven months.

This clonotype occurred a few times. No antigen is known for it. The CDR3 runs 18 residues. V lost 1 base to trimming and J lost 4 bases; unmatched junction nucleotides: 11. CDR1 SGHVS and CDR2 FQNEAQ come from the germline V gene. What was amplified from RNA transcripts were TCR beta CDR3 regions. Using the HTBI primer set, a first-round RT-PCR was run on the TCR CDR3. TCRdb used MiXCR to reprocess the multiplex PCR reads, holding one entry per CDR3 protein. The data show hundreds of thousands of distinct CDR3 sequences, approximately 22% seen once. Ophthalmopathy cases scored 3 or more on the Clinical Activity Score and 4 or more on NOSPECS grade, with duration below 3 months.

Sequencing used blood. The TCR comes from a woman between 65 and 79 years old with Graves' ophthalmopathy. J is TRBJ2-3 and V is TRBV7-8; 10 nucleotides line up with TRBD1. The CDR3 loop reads CASSLVPGQGIGADTQYF. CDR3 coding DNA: TGTGCCAGCAGCTTAGTCCCGGGACAGGGGATTGGGGCAGATACGCAGTATTTT.